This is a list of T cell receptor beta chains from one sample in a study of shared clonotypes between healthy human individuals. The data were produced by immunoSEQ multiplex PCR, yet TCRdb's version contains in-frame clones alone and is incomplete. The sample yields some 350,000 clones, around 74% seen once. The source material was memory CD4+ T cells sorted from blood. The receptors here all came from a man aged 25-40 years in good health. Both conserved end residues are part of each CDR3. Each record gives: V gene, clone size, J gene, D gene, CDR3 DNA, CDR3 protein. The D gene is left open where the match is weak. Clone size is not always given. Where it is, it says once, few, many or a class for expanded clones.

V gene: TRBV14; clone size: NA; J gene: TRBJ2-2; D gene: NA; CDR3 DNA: TGTGCCAGCAGCCAAGACCTTATCGCGGTTACCGGGGAGCTGTTTTTT; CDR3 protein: CASSQDLIAVTGELFF
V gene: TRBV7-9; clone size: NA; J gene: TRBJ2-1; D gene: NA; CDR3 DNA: TGTGCCAGCAGTCGAGACAGGTACAATGAGCAGTTCTTC; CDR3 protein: CASSRDRYNEQFF
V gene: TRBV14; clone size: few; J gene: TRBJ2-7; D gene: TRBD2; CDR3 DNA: TGTGCCAGCAGCCAGCTAACCAGTTGGGACAGGGTGGGACTAGCGGGCCACGAGCAGTACTTC; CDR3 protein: CASSQLTSWDRVGLAGHEQYF
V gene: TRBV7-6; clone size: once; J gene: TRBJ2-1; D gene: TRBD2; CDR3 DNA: TGTGCCAGCAGAGCCAGCGGGAGCTCCTACAATGAGCAGTTCTTC; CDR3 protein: CASRASGSSYNEQFF
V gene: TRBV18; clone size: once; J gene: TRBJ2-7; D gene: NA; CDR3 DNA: TGTGCCAGCTCACCACCGACCTACGAGCAGTACTTC; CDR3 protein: CASSPPTYEQYF
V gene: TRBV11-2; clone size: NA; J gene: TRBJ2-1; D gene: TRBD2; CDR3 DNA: TGTGCCAGCAGCTCCTCAGCGGCACTAGCGGGGCCAGAGCAGTTCTTC; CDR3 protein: CASSSSAALAGPEQFF
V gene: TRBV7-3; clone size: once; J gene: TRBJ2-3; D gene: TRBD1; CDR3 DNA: TGTGCCAGCAGTCGAAACAGGGGCGGCACAGATACGCAGTATTTT; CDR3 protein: CASSRNRGGTDTQYF
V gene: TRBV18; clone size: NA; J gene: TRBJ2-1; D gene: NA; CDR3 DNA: TGTGCCAGCTCACCCAGGTCGCCCGGAGACAATGGGCAGTTCTTC; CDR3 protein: CASSPRSPGDNGQFF
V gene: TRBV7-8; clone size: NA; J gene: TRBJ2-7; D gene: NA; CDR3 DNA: TGTGCCAGCAGCTCCGGGGCAGGGAAAAATGGAGAGCAGTACTTC; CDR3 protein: CASSSGAGKNGEQYF
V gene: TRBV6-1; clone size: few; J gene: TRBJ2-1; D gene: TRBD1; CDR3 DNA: TGTGCCAGCAAGGCTGAGACAGGGGTCCTCAATGAGCAGTTCTTC; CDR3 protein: CASKAETGVLNEQFF
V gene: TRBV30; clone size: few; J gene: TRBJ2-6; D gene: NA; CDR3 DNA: TGTGCCTGGGGGGGACCGCTCACGGCCAACGTCCTGACTTTC; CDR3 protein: CAWGGPLTANVLTF
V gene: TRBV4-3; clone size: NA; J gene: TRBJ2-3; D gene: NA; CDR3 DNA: TGCGCCAGCAGCCCGGAGGGCGATACGCAGTATTTT; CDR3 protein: CASSPEGDTQYF
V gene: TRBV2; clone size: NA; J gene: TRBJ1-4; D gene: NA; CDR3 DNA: TGTGCCAGCAGTCTGAGGTCTGTCACACTGTTTTTT; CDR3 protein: CASSLRSVTLFF
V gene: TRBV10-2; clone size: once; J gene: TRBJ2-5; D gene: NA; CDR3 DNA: TGCGCCAGCAAGACAACAGGGCTGCCCAGCCAGACCCAGTACTTC; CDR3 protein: CASKTTGLPSQTQYF
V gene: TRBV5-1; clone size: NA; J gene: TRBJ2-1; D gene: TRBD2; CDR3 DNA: TGCGCCAGCAGCTCACTAGCGGGAGGCCCATCACCCTCCTACAATGAGCAGTTCTTC; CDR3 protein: CASSSLAGGPSPSYNEQFF
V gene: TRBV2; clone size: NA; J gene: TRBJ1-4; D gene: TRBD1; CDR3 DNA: TGTGCCAGCACATCCTTCGGGACAGGGGAGAGAAAACTGTTTTTT; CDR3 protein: CASTSFGTGERKLFF
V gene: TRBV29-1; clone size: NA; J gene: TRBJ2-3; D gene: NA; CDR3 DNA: TGCAGCTCGCAGGGTGGAATAGGTACAGATACGCAGTATTTT; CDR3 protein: CSSQGGIGTDTQYF
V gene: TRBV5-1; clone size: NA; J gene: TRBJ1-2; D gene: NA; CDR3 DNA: TGCGCCAGCAGCTTGGACGGGCTAGCCGGGTTCCGTGGCTACACCTTC; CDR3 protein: CASSLDGLAGFRGYTF
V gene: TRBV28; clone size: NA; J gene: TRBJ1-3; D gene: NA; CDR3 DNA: TGTGCCAGCGGCCGAGCGGGGGGTGGAAACACCATATATTTT; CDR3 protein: CASGRAGGGNTIYF
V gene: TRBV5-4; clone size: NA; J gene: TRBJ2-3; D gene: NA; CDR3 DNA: TGTGCCACCACCCCCCCCGGAGTCAAATCAGATACGCAGTATTTT; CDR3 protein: CATTPPGVKSDTQYF
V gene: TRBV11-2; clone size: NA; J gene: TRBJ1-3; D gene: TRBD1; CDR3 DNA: TGTGCCAGCAGCTTAGTCGGGACAGGCCACTCTGGAAACACCATATATTTT; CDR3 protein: CASSLVGTGHSGNTIYF
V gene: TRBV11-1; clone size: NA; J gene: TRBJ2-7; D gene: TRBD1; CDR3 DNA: TGTGCCAGCAGCTTAGCGATGGACAGGGATGGTTACGAGCAGTACTTC; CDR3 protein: CASSLAMDRDGYEQYF
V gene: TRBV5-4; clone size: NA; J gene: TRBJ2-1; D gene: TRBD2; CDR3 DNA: TGTGCCAGCAGCTTCCCTAACGTCGGCGGGGGGAATGAGCAGTTCTTC; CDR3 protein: CASSFPNVGGGNEQFF
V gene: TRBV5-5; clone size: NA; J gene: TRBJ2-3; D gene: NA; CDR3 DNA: TGTGCCAGCAGCTTGGAAGAGGAAGATACGCAGTATTTT; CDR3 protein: CASSLEEEDTQYF
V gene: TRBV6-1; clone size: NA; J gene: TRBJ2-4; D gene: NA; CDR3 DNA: TGTGCCAGCGGAACAGCACTAGCCAAAAACATTCAGTACTTC; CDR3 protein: CASGTALAKNIQYF
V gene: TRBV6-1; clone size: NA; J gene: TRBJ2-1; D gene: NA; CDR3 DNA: TGTGCCGCCTTGAAGGACTATCCTGGCAATGAGCAGTTCTTC; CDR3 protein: CAALKDYPGNEQFF
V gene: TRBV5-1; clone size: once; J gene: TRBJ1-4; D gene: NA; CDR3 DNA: TGCGCCAGCAGCTTGGTGGGCGGAGTTGGCACTTGGGAACTGTTTTTT; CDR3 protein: CASSLVGGVGTWELFF
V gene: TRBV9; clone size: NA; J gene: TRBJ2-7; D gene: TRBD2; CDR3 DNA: TGTGCCAGCAGCTCCGCCGGGGCGGGACTACCTTTCGAGCAGTACTTC; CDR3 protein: CASSSAGAGLPFEQYF
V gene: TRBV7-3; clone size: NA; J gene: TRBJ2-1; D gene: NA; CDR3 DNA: TGTGCCAGCAGCTTAATATTGGGCAATGAGCAGTTCTTC; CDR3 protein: CASSLILGNEQFF
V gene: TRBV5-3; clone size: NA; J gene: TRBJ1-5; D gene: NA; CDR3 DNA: TGTGCCCGAGGGGGTAATCAGCCCCAGCATTTT; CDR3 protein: CARGGNQPQHF
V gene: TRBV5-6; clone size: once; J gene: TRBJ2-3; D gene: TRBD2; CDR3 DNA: TGTGCCAGCAGCTTGGGCCTCGCTAGCGGACGCACAGATACGCAGTATTTT; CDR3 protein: CASSLGLASGRTDTQYF
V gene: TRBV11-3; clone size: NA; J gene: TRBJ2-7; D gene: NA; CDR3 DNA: TGTGCCAGCAGTAGCGGTACAGGGGACTACGAGCAGTACTTC; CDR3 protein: CASSSGTGDYEQYF
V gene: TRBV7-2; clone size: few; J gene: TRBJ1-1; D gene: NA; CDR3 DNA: TGTGCCAGCACCCGACAGCCGAACACTGAAGCTTTCTTT; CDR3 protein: CASTRQPNTEAFF
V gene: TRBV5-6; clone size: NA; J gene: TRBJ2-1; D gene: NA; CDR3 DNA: TGTGCCAGCAGCATTTTGACTAGTCGGAAGCACAATGAGCAGTTCTTC; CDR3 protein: CASSILTSRKHNEQFF
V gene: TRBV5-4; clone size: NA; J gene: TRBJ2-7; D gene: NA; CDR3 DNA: TGTGCCAGCGGCACAGGGAGGTCCTACGAGCAGTACTTC; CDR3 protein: CASGTGRSYEQYF
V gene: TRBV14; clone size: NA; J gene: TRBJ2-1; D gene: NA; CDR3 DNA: TGTGCCAGCAGCCATAACACCCCCTACAATGAGCAGTTCTTC; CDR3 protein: CASSHNTPYNEQFF
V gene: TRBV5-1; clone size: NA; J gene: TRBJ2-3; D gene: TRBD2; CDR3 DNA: TGCGCCAGCAGCTTGGGCAGGACTAGCGGGAGACACACAGATACGCAGTATTTT; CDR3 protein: CASSLGRTSGRHTDTQYF
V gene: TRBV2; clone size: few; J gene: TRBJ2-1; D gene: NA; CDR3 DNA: TGTGCCAGCAGCTCTAGGAGTGGGATCTTC; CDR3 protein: CASSSRSGIF
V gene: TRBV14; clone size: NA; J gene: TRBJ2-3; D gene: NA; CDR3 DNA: TGTGCCAGCAGCAAAGGGACACCCGGATTGGATACGCAGTATTTT; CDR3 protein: CASSKGTPGLDTQYF
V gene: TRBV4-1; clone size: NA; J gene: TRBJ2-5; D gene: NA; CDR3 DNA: TGCGCCAGCAGCCAAGATGCTGCGGTAGAGACCCAGTACTTC; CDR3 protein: CASSQDAAVETQYF
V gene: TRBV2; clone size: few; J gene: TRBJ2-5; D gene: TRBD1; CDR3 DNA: TGTGCCAGCAGTGGTGGGACAGGGGGGAGCGGAGAGACCCAGTACTTC; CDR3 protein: CASSGGTGGSGETQYF
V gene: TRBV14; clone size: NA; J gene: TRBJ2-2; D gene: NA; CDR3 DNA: TGTGCCAGCAGCCAACAGGCCATGGCCGGGGAGCTGTTTTTT; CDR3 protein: CASSQQAMAGELFF
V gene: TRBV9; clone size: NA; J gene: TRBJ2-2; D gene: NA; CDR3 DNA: TGTGCCAGCAGCCAACAGGGTATCGGGGAGCTGTTTTTT; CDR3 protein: CASSQQGIGELFF
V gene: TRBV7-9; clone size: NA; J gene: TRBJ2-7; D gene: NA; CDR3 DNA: TGTGCCAGCAGCCCAAACACAGGGTCCGAGCAGTACTTC; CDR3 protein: CASSPNTGSEQYF
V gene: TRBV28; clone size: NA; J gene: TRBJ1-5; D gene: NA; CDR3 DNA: TGTGCCAGCAGTTTAGGTGGCGACAGGCTGCCCCAGCATTTT; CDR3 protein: CASSLGGDRLPQHF
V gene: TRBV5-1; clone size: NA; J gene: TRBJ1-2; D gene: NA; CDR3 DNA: TGCGCCAGCAGCTTGGGGGTCGGGGGTCAGGGCGATGGCTACACCTTC; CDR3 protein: CASSLGVGGQGDGYTF
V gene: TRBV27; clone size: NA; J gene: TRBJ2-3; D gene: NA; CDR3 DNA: TGTGCCAGCAGTTTTACGGGAGGCACAGATACGCAGTATTTT; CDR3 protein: CASSFTGGTDTQYF
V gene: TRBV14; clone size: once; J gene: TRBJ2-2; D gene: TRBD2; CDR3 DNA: TGTGCCAGCAGCCAAGATACTAGCGGATCGAACACCGGGGAGCTGTTTTTT; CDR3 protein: CASSQDTSGSNTGELFF
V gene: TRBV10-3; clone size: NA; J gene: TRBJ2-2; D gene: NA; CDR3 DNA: TGTGCCATCAGTGTAACATCGGGAGAGGTTGGCGGGGAGCTGTTTTTT; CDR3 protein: CAISVTSGEVGGELFF